These 2 T cell receptor beta chains came from one sample sequenced in a study of technical replicates of blood from several donors. Profiling relied on immunoSEQ multiplex PCR, and the TCRdb table lists in-frame clones only, not all of them. The data show 55,000 to 65,000 clones, around 97% seen once. Sequenced: T cells isolated from PBMCs. Source of these receptors: a human donor in good health.

The chain joins TRBV2 to TRBJ1-4, with D possibly TRBD1 on 6 matching bases. V lost 6 bases and J 2 bases, leaving 10 bases between the germline ends. The CDR3 sequence is 14 residues long. In germline, CDR1 is SNHLY, CDR2 FYNNEI. This CDR3 reads CASRGDKTNEKLFF. The CDR3 DNA follows: TGTGCCAGCAGAGGGGACAAGACTAATGAAAAACTGTTTTTT.

The V call is TRBV13, the J call TRBJ2-3; D perhaps matches TRBD2 (7 bases). Germline V gene data show CDR1 as PRHDT and CDR2 as FYEKMQ (reference sequence). Trimming shortened V by 0 bases and J by 4 bases, and 23 bases separated the two germline ends. This CDR3 is 19 amino acids long. The CDR3 nucleotides read TGTGCCAGCAGCTTAGGAACCGGGGGGCGGGGGAGCTCCCCAGATACGCAGTATTTT. This translates into CASSLGTGGRGSSPDTQYF.